This T cell receptor beta chain appears in the sequencing data of a study of PD-1 blockade in classical Hodgkin lymphoma. Sequencing used immunoSEQ multiplex PCR; TCRdb keeps in-frame clones, though not all of them. The repertoire holds about 19,000 clones, with approximately 84% as singletons. Exposure to brentuximab vedotin varied, and each patient had relapsed following autologous stem cell transplantation. The germline CDR1 and CDR2 sequences are SGHTA and FQGNSA. Trimming left V 5 bases short and J 0 bases short, with 5 bases between. There are 13 residues in the CDR3. This chain uses TRBV7-2 with TRBJ2-1, with TRBD2 as a possible D gene (5 bases). The specimen was peripheral blood mononuclear cells (PBMCs), collected at baseline. The sequence was obtained from a human donor with classical Hodgkin lymphoma. The CDR3: CASSRDSYNEQFF. CDR3 in DNA: TGTGCCAGCAGCCGGGACTCCTACAATGAGCAGTTCTTC.